Following are 29 T cell receptor beta chains from one sample sequenced in a study of T-cell memory formation after mild COVID-19. One entry per CDR3 protein, called by TCRdb with MiXCR from the 5' RACE reads. The sample gives about 340,000 distinct CDR3 sequences, around a sixth of which show up once; around 24% is in the top ten. Sequencing was carried out using PBMCs or a T cell subset sorted from them (not recorded which). The receptor set was obtained from a man between 18 and 35 years old who had mild COVID-19 (a few samples of this study predate the infection). Cell type and time point are not known.

V is TRBV4-3 and J is TRBJ1-2; no definite D call. This CDR3 region has 14 residues. The V end was cut by 0 bases, the J end by 7 bases, with 12 bases between. Germline V gives CDR1 LGHNA, CDR2 YSLEER. The DNA of the CDR3 is TGCGCCAGCAGCCAAGAGTCCTTTTCCGGTGGCTACACCTTC. This codes for CASSQESFSGGYTF.

This clonotype came up a few times. This rearrangement joins TRBV7-2 to TRBJ2-1, with a tentative D call TRBD2 (6 bases). This CDR3 contains 15 residues. CDR1 SGHTA and CDR2 FQGNSA come from the germline V gene. The V end was cut by 4 bases, the J end by 7 bases, with 17 bases between. CDR3 residues: CASSSRSAGNNEQFF. CDR3 coding DNA: TGTGCCAGCAGCTCCCGCTCTGCGGGAAATAATGAGCAGTTCTTC.

The chain joins TRBV6-2 or TRBV6-3 to TRBJ1-6; 8 positions agree with TRBD1. The V segment lost 7 bases and the J segment 8 bases; nucleotides outside the gene matches: 7. Germline lookup yields CDR1 MNHEY and CDR2 SVGEGT. The CDR3 runs to 14 residues. CDR3 residues: CASNLRTGYSPLHF. The DNA for the CDR3 is TGTGCCAGCAACCTCAGGACAGGGTATTCACCCCTCCACTTT.

This clonotype has a handful of counts. The DNA for the CDR3 is TGTGCCAGCAGTTATAAGTCCTCACCCCTCCACTTT. Amino acid sequence: CASSYKSSPLHF. The chain has TRBV6-5 and TRBJ1-6; D gene unclear. The CDR3 runs 12 residues. Germline values: CDR1 MNHEY, CDR2 SVGAGI. With 3 bases removed from V and 10 bases from J, the gap between germline ends came to 7 bases.

Only a few counts were recorded for this clonotype. The V and J genes are TRBV11-1 and TRBJ2-5, with a weak D call TRBD2 (6 bases). The V and J ends lost 4 bases and 3 bases respectively, with 15 bases between them. CDR1 is SGHAT, CDR2 FQDESV, per germline (reference sequence). The CDR3 has 15 residues. The CDR3 here is CASSYGTAKKETQYF. In DNA form, the CDR3 reads TGTGCCAGCAGCTATGGGACTGCAAAAAAAGAGACCCAGTACTTC.

This clonotype was recorded a few times. Here the CDR3 reads CASSHEGTGTGELFF. CDR3 sequence (DNA): TGTGCCAGCAGTCACGAAGGGACAGGCACCGGGGAGCTGTTTTTT. The chain uses TRBV6-5 and TRBJ2-2, with 8 bases fitting TRBD1. V shed 5 bases and J 4 bases; nucleotides not matched to a gene: 6. From germline, CDR1 is MNHEY and CDR2 SVGAGI. CDR3 length: 15 residues.

A few counts support this clonotype. The chain links TRBV6-4 to TRBJ2-3, with 10 bases aligning to TRBD2. The V gene end was trimmed by 8 bases and the J gene end by 6 bases; junction bases not matched to a gene: 8. The CDR3 is 14 residues long. Germline CDR1 and CDR2: MRHNA and SNTAGT. CDR3 bases: TGTGCCAGCCGGGTAGCGGGGGGTTTTGATACGCAGTATTTT. Its translation: CASRVAGGFDTQYF.

The genes are TRBV6-1 and TRBJ2-3; TRBD2 might be the D (5 bases). The V gene's germline CDR1 is MNHNS and CDR2 SASEGT. V lost 6 bases, J lost 5 bases, and 15 bases lay in between. The CDR3 is 14 residues long. The CDR3 sequence is CASRDGSGIDTQYF. The DNA of the CDR3 is TGTGCCAGCAGAGACGGATCCGGGATAGATACGCAGTATTTT.

This clonotype was picked up a small number of times. The rearrangement uses TRBV12-3 or TRBV12-4 and TRBJ1-1, with a weak D call TRBD1 (5 bases). This CDR3 is built from 13 residues. Trimming cost V 6 bases and J 4 bases, with 12 bases left between them. CDR3 bases: TGTGCCAGCAGCCCCCGGGACCCCACTGAAGCTTTCTTT. Amino acid sequence: CASSPRDPTEAFF.

This chain joins TRBV18 and TRBJ2-5; D gene ambiguous. This CDR3 contains 14 residues. Trimming removed 3 bases at V and 5 bases at J, with 13 bases between. Germline assignment: CDR1 KGHSH and CDR2 LQKENI. The CDR3 DNA is TGTGCCAGCTCACCCCCTCCTGACCGGGAGACCCAGTACTTC. Its protein is CASSPPPDRETQYF.

This clonotype has a count of ten or more. This chain links TRBV5-1 with TRBJ2-7, with D perhaps matching TRBD1 or TRBD2 (5 bases each). Looked up from germline, CDR1 is SGHRS and CDR2 is YFSETQ. The CDR3 is 15 amino acids. Trimming stripped 4 bases from V and 6 bases from J, with 20 bases between. For the CDR3, the DNA is TGCGCCAGCAGCACAACGACAGAGGGCTGGGGCGAGCAGTACTTC. This gives the protein CASSTTTEGWGEQYF.

The V and J genes are TRBV25-1 and TRBJ2-3; D may match TRBD1 or TRBD2 (5 bases each). The ends were cut back, 3 bases at V and 6 bases at J, with 16 bases in the middle. Germline values: CDR1 MGHDK, CDR2 SYGVNS. This CDR3 contains 15 residues. The CDR3 sequence: CASSEAGASLDTQYF. As DNA, the CDR3 is TGTGCCAGCAGTGAGGCCGGGGCCTCCTTGGATACGCAGTATTTT.

The sample holds a few counts of this clonotype. Relative to the germline gene, one junction end is altered; a read error may explain this. The chain uses TRBV5-1 and TRBJ2-1; 9 bases match TRBD1. This CDR3 contains 16 residues. The germline CDR1 and CDR2 sequences are SGHRS and YFSETQ. DNA of the CDR3: TGCGCCAGCAGTTTGGCGGGACAGGGCTCCTACAATGAGCAGTTCTTC. As protein: CASSLAGQGSYNEQFF.

This clonotype has just a few counts. The J gene is TRBJ1-1, the V gene TRBV10-3, with D possibly matching TRBD1 (6 bases). This CDR3 spans 14 amino acids. Germline CDR1 ENHRY, CDR2 SYGVKD. The CDR3: CATNLQGGSTEAFF. CDR3 sequence (DNA): TGTGCTACCAACCTACAGGGTGGATCGACTGAAGCTTTCTTT.

V gene TRBV3-1 combines with J gene TRBJ2-7, with TRBD1 identical over 9 bases. Germline CDR1 LGHDT, CDR2 YNNKEL (reference sequence). The CDR3 contains 17 residues. J lost 5 bases, V lost 4 bases, and 15 bases had no gene match. The CDR3 is CASSPPPWTGVFHEQYF. In DNA form, the CDR3 reads TGTGCCAGCAGCCCGCCGCCGTGGACAGGGGTTTTCCACGAGCAGTACTTC.

This clonotype was detected a few times. This chain joins TRBV10-2 and TRBJ2-7, with D maybe TRBD2 (5 bases). V was cut by 6 bases and J by 2 bases, with 14 bases left in between. CDR1 WSHSY and CDR2 SAAADI come from the germline V gene. This CDR3 contains 14 residues. The CDR3 DNA is TGCGCCAGCAGCCCCCGGGGTCCACCCTACGAGCAGTACGTC. It is translated as CASSPRGPPYEQYV.

J is TRBJ2-7 and V is TRBV7-9; 8 bases match TRBD1. Trimming removed 4 bases from V and 2 bases from J; junction bases left unmatched: 7. The CDR3 length is 15 residues. CDR1 is SEHNR, CDR2 FQNEAQ, per germline (reference sequence). The CDR3 sequence: CASSSRQGIPYEQYF. DNA for the CDR3: TGTGCCAGCAGCTCCCGACAGGGGATCCCCTACGAGCAGTACTTC. Based on the CDR3 plus reference TRBV7-9 and TRBJ2-7, the full variable domain is DTGVSQNPRHKITKRGQNVTFRCDPISEHNRLYWYRQTLGQGPEFLTYFQNEAQLEKSRLLSDRFSAERPKGSFSTLEIQRTEQGDSAMYLCASSSRQGIPYEQYFGPGTRLTVT.

On this clonotype: One end of the junction does not line up with germline, which may come from a read error. The chain employs TRBV25-1 and TRBJ2-7; TRBD1 aligns across 8 bases. In germline, CDR1 is MGHDK, CDR2 SYGVNS. CDR3 size: 14 residues. CDR3 loop: CDSSPGQDSYEQYF. The CDR3 nucleotides are TGTGACAGCAGCCCGGGACAGGATTCCTACGAGCAGTACTTC.

This clonotype is a singleton in its sample. J is TRBJ1-4 and V is TRBV5-4; D is ambiguous. Deletions cut 4 bases from V and 6 bases from J, with 13 bases between. This CDR3 region has 14 residues. The germline V gene has CDR1 SGHNT and CDR2 YYREEE (reference sequence). DNA of the CDR3: TGTGCCAGCAGCCCCGAGGTGGCGGATGAAAAACTGTTTTTT. Protein: CASSPEVADEKLFF.

V is TRBV12-3 or TRBV12-4 and J is TRBJ2-5; 7 bases align to TRBD2. Losses at the gene ends were 5 bases for V and 5 bases for J; bases not matched to a gene: 14. CDR3 length: 16 amino acids. The chain's CDR3 is CASSPRGVSMGETQYF. The DNA of the CDR3 is TGTGCCAGCAGTCCCCGGGGGGTGAGCATGGGGGAGACCCAGTACTTC.

The V gene is TRBV6-5, the J gene TRBJ1-2; D unresolved. Trimming left V 5 bases short and J 10 bases short, with 20 bases between. This CDR3 spans 14 amino acids. From germline, CDR1 is MNHEY and CDR2 SVGAGI. The CDR3 bases are TGTGCCAGCAGTCGGGCGGCATTATCAACGTCCTACACCTTC. It encodes CASSRAALSTSYTF.

This clonotype was counted a few times. The chain couples TRBV6-6 to TRBJ2-4, with 8 bases matching TRBD1. The CDR3 is 17 residues long. The V gene's germline CDR1 is MNHNY and CDR2 SVGAGI (reference sequence). V was pared by 2 bases and J by 5 bases, with 11 bases of the junction left unmatched. Here the CDR3 DNA reads TGTGCCAGCAGTTACGACAGGGGAGCTAAATTCGAAAACATTCAGTACTTC. This codes for CASSYDRGAKFENIQYF.

This clonotype was found a few times. The chain couples TRBV6-1 to TRBJ2-3, with TRBD1 as a possible D gene (6 bases). The CDR3 consists of 16 residues. Trimming left V 2 bases short and J 7 bases short, with 19 bases between. Germline loops: CDR1 MNHNS, CDR2 SASEGT. As DNA, the CDR3 is TGTGCCAGCAGTGAACCGACAGGCAGGTGGTCGAATACGCAGTATTTT. Protein product: CASSEPTGRWSNTQYF.

The V and J genes are TRBV5-1 and TRBJ2-5, with 11 positions matching TRBD2. V lost 6 bases, J lost 4 bases, and 5 bases stayed unmatched. CDR3 length: 14 residues. Germline V gene sequence: CDR1 SGHRS, CDR2 YFSETQ. The CDR3 region is CASTAGTSGETQYF. The DNA for the CDR3 is TGCGCCAGCACTGCCGGGACTAGCGGAGAGACCCAGTACTTC.

The J gene is TRBJ2-5, the V gene TRBV4-1; possibly TRBD1 or TRBD2 for D (5 bases each). Germline CDR1 is MGHRA and CDR2 is YSYEKL. V lost 4 bases, J lost 4 bases, and 19 bases lay in between. CDR3 length: 16 amino acids. CDR3: CASSRFSPSGTETQYF. DNA of the CDR3: TGCGCCAGCAGCCGCTTTTCCCCGTCCGGGACAGAGACCCAGTACTTC.

This rearrangement joins TRBV5-1 to TRBJ1-1; D not resolved. This CDR3 region has 14 residues. Germline CDR1 is SGHRS and CDR2 is YFSETQ. The V end was cut by 0 bases, the J end by 3 bases, with 9 bases between. The CDR3 here is CASSLGSAYTEAFF. CDR3 nucleotides: TGCGCCAGCAGCTTGGGGTCAGCTTACACTGAAGCTTTCTTT.

As DNA, the CDR3 is TGTGCCATCAGTGCCGTTCAGGTCGGGGGCTACACCTTC. Its translation is CAISAVQVGGYTF. The chain recombines TRBV10-3 with TRBJ1-2; D not certain. Trimming took off 4 bases at V and 8 bases at J, with 14 bases between the two ends. CDR3 length: 13 residues. Germline CDR1 reads ENHRY; CDR2 reads SYGVKD.

The rearrangement joins TRBV29-1 to TRBJ2-4; no clear D gene. Germline V gene sequence: CDR1 SQVTM, CDR2 ANQGSEA. Trimming shortened V by 1 base and J by 1 base, and 2 bases separated the two germline ends. The CDR3 has 12 amino acids. The CDR3 coding sequence is TGCAGCGTTGAAGCCGCCAAAAACATTCAGTACTTC. It specifies CSVEAAKNIQYF.

The chain joins TRBV27 to TRBJ1-1, with D unclear. The CDR3 contains 13 residues. Trimming took off 3 bases at V and 2 bases at J, with 7 bases between the two ends. Looked up from germline, CDR1 is MNHEY and CDR2 is SMNVEV (reference sequence). The CDR3 is CASSFSSNTEAFF. The DNA of the CDR3 is TGTGCCAGCAGTTTTTCTTCTAACACTGAAGCTTTCTTT.